This T cell receptor (beta chain) originates from a study of metastatic and nonmetastatic thyroid tumors. Via MiXCR, TCRdb re-called the PCR reads. This table holds 23,000 or so clones, approximately 25% found once. Germline CDR1 reads WNHNN; CDR2 reads SYGVQD (reference sequence). The CDR3 spans 16 residues. V gave up 3 bases and J gave up 16 bases, with 28 bases separating them. Findings of the study overall: The study reportedly found significantly higher TCR beta diversity in malignant thyroid tumors than benign nodules, in blood and tumor.

There are a few counts of this clone. Its antigen is currently unknown. All patients were untreated before thyroid surgery. The receptor's source is a female donor with papillary thyroid cancer or a benign thyroid nodule (not recorded which). Some clones in this sample may be carry-over from other donors' samples. The rearrangement joins TRBV10-1 to TRBJ2-1; D possibly corresponds to TRBD2 (7 bases). The sequenced sample was tumor tissue. The CDR3 bases are TGCGCCAGCAGTGATAGGAGTGGGGGGGCGATGGATGACCATTTCTTC. Translating gives CASSDRSGGAMDDHFF.